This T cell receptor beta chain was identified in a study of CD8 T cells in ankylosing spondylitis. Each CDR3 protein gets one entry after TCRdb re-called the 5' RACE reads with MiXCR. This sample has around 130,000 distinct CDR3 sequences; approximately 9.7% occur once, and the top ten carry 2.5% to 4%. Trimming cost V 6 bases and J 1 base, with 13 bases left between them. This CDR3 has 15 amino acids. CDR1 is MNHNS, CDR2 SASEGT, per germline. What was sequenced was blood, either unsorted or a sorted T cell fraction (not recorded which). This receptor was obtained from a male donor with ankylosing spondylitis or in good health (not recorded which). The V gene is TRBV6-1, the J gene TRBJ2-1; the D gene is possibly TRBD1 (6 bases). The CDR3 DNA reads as TGTGCCAGCAGACCAGACGGACAGTCCTACAATGAGCAGTTCTTC. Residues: CASRPDGQSYNEQFF.